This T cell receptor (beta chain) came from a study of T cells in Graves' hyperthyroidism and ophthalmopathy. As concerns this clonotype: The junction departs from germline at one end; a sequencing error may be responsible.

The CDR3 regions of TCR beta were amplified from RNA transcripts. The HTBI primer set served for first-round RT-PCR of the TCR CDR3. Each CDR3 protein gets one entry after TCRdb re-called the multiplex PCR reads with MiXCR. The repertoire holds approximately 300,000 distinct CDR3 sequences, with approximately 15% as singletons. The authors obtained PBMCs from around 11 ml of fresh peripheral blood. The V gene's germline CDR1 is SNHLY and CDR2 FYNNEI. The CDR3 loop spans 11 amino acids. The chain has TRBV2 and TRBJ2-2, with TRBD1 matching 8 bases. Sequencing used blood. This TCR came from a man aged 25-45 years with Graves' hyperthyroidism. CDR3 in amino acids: CLRQGTGELFF. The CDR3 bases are TGCTTAAGACAGGGGACCGGGGAGCTGTTTTTT.